Listed below are T cell receptor beta chains from one sample, sequenced in a study of T cells in Graves' hyperthyroidism and ophthalmopathy. TCRdb re-called the multiplex PCR reads with MiXCR, one entry per CDR3 protein. The sample carries some 440,000 distinct CDR3 sequences, approximately 15% recorded once. Source material: blood. The receptors here all came from a woman under 30 with Graves' hyperthyroidism. CDR3s include the opening cysteine and the closing phenylalanine or tryptophan. The order of the fields is clone size, D gene, J gene, V gene, CDR3 DNA, CDR3 protein. D genes are given only for firm matches. Rows give clone size only sometimes, using once, few, many, or a class for an expanded clone.

few - TRBJ2-1 TRBV7-9 TGTGCCAGCACCGGGACACCCCGCGAGCAGTTCTTC CASTGTPREQFF
- TRBD1 TRBJ1-6 TRBV20-1 TGCAGTGCTAGGGAGACAGGGGAAATTGCACCCCTCCACTTT CSARETGEIAPLHF
many - TRBJ1-2 TRBV20-1 TGCAGTGCTCACCGGGACACCTTTGGCTACACCTTC CSAHRDTFGYTF
- - TRBJ1-1 TRBV28 TGTGCCAGCAGGGTTAAGAACACTGAAGCTTTCTTT CASRVKNTEAFF
- - TRBJ1-5 TRBV9 TGTGCCAGCAGCGTAGGAGGAGGTGAGGGACCCCAGCATTTT CASSVGGGEGPQHF
many - TRBJ1-1 TRBV3-1 TGTGCCAGCGGACACCTGAACACTGAAGCTTTCTTT CASGHLNTEAFF
- - TRBJ2-7 TRBV7-6 TGTGCCAGCAGCTTAGGGTCTGGGGCTACCGACGAGCAGTACTTC CASSLGSGATDEQYF
few - TRBJ2-7 TRBV6-9 TGTGCCAGCAGTTACAGTCTCTCGGCAGGCTTTTCGAACGAGCAGTACTTC CASSYSLSAGFSNEQYF
many - TRBJ2-2 TRBV5-1 TGCGCCAGCAGTCGACAGGACGGGGAGCTGTTTTTT CASSRQDGELFF
many TRBD1 TRBJ1-4 TRBV2 TGTGCCAGCAGTGACAGGGGGCTCGGTGAAAAACTGTTTTTT CASSDRGLGEKLFF